The source of this T cell receptor (beta chain) is a study of monozygotic twins with inflammatory bowel disease (dated by TCRdb to between 2018 and 2021). Broadly, across the study: The full study comprised some 30 monozygotic twin pairs: nine German pairs (four IBD-concordant, five IBD-discordant) and 19 IBD-discordant Danish pairs. Disease-associated traits were sought mainly through comparisons between IBD patients and their genetically identical healthy co-twins within discordant pairs. Each individual had, on average, about 151 000 unique TCRalpha sequences and 181 000 unique TCRbeta sequences available for analysis. On the study overall, not on this receptor specifically: The results gave no support for a single strong signal or clonotype linked to IBD. Compared with healthy twins, IBD patients had fewer clonotypes in common with other individuals, a difference most pronounced in patients showing signs of disease activity. Concordant and discordant twins showed no difference in repertoire similarity, possibly because of limited statistical power. Differing immunosuppressive treatments among patients may have added background noise and inter-individual variability to the repertoires. Different T cell subtypes could not be distinguished in the analysis. TCRbeta repertoire diversity, by inverse Simpson index, was decreased in IBD patients compared with their healthy co-twins.

As for this clonotype: What this receptor recognizes is not known.

According to the germline V gene, CDR1 reads MNHNS and CDR2 reads SASEGT. The CDR3 has 18 amino acids, counting the end cysteine and phenylalanine. No DNA sequence was recorded. From each donor, a roughly 2.3 ml peripheral blood sample was collected into PAXgene tubes and stored at -80 degrees C. Without T cell sorting, total RNA was isolated from whole blood using the PAXgene blood miRNA kit on an automated QIAcube. Peripheral blood from monozygotic twin pairs concordant or discordant for inflammatory bowel disease was subjected to deep TCRalpha and TCRbeta repertoire profiling with unique molecular barcoding. Smoking habits were recorded for all twin pairs, and each individual was classified as a current, former or never smoker. The receptor library was made with 5' RACE. The input for every TCR library was roughly 3.5 ug of total RNA. For each sample, cDNA synthesis with SMARTScribe reverse transcriptase was split into eight separate reactions. Unique molecular identifiers containing a 6-nucleotide sample barcode were introduced through template switching during cDNA synthesis. Two nested PCRs of around 16 and 10 cycles amplified the TCRalpha and TCRbeta cDNA, and bead purification followed each PCR. Before amplification, the cDNA was both treated with uracil DNA-glycosylase and purified with the QIAquick PCR purification kit. The second PCR added Illumina TruSeq-compatible adapters along with sample-specific barcodes. TapeStation and Qubit were used to check library quality and concentration, and 5 to 6 ng of each library went into the pool. Sequencing of pooled libraries was carried out on an Illumina HiSeq2500 single-index Rapid Run using 2 x 100 bp reads and custom sequencing primers. The authors' analysis ran thus. MiGEC version 1.2.6 was used for UMI-based consensus assembly to correct PCR and sequencing errors. MiXCR version 2.1.1 was used for V(D)J alignment, clonotype assembly and CDR3 extraction. Gene usage, clonotype sharing and MAIT/NKT TCR abundance were normalised by analysing the top 1000, 10 000 and 20 000 clonotypes per sample. Diversity was computed as the inverse Simpson index with the vegan R package after downsampling to 27 000 UMIs. Statistical testing used paired Mann-Whitney U tests on the discordant twin pairs and applied Benjamini-Hochberg correction for multiple testing. The reads were reprocessed in TCRdb, with one entry per CDR3 protein sequence and no accompanying DNA. The V and J calls come from TCRdb's annotation, not from the publication. The sample's table covers approximately 210,000 distinct CDR3 sequences. The ten largest clones add up to 6% to 9% of the sample.

This sequence was found in a human donor with ulcerative colitis or Crohn's disease, or a healthy co-twin of an affected twin (not recorded which). The rearrangement joined TRBV6-1 to TRBJ2-1; TCRdb's D call, TRBD2, is unchecked because there is no DNA. Material: blood. For the CDR3, the sequence is CASRGWAGSDTRSNEQFF.